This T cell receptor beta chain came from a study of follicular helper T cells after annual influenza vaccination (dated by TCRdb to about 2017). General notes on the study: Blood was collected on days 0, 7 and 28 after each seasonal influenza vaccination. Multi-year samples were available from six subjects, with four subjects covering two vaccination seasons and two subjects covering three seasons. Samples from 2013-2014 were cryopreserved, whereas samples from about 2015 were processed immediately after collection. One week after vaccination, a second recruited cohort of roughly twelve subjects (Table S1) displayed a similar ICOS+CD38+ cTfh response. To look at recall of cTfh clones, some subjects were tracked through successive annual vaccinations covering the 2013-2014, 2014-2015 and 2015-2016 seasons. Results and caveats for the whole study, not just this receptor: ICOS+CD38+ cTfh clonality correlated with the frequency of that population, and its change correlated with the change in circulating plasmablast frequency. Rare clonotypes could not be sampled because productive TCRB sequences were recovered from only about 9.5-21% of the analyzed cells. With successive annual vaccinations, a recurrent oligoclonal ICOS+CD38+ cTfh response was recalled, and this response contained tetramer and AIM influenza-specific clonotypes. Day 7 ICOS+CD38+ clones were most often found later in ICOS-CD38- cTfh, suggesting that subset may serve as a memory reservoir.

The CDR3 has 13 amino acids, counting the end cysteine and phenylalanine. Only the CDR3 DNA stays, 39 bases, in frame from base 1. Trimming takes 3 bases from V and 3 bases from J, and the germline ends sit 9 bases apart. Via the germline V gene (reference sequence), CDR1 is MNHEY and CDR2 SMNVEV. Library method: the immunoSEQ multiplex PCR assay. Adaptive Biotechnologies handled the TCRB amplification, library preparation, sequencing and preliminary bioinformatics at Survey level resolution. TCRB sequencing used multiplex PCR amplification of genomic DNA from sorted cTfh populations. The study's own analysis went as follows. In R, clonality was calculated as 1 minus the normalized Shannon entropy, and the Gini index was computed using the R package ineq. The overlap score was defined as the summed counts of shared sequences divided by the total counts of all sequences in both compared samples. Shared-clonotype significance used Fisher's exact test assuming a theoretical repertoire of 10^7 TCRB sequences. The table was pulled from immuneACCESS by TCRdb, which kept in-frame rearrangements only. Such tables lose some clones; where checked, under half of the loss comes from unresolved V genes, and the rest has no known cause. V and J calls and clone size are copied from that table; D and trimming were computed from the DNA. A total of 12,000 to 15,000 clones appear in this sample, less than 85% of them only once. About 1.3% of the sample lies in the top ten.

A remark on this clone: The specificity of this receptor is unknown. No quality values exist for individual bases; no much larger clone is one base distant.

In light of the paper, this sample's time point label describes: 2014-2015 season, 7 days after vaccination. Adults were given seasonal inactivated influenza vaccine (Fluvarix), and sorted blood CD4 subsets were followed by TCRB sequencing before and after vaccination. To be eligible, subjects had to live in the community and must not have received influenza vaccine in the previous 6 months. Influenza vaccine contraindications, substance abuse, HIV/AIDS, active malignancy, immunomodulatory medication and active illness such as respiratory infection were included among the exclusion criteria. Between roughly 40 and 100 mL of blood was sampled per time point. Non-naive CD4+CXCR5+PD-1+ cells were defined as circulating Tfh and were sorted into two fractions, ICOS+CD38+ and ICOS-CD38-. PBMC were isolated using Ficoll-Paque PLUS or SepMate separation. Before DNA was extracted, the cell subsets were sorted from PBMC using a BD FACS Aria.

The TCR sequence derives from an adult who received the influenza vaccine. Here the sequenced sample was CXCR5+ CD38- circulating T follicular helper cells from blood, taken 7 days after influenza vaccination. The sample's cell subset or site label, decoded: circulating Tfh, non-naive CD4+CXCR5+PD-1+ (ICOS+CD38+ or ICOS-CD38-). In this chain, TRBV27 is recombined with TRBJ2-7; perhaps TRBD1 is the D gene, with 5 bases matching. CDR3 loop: CASSFRTNYEQYF. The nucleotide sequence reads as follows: TGTGCCAGCAGTTTTCGGACAAACTACGAGCAGTACTTC.